Below are 29 T cell receptor beta chains sequenced from a single sample in a study of blood T cell repertoires in COVID-19 (TCRdb year 2020). Libraries were built with the immunoSEQ multiplex PCR assay. TCRdb took this table from immuneACCESS and kept in-frame rearrangements with V and J called. Such tables lack part of the clones; where checked against another copy, unresolved V genes explain under half of the gap, and the rest is unexplained. For this sample there are 130,000 to 150,000 clones; roughly 80% appear just once. Around 3.7% of the sample rests with the top ten. Sequencing was carried out using peripheral blood. Receptors originate from a man aged 65 to 85 who had recovered from COVID-19.

This chain connects TRBV7-9 to TRBJ2-2; 7 bases fit TRBD2. Germline-derived CDR1 and CDR2 are SEHNR and FQNEAQ (reference sequence). Trimming took 5 bases from V and 4 from J; bases not matched to a gene: 16. CDR3 length: 18 residues. The CDR3, as DNA: TGTGCCAGCAGCCCGAAGAAAATTACTAGCGACCGCACCGGGGAGCTGTTTTTT. Amino acid sequence: CASSPKKITSDRTGELFF.

This chain connects TRBV5-1 to TRBJ1-1, with D possibly being TRBD1 (5 bases). This CDR3 is built from 14 residues. Trimming left V 5 bases short and J 0 bases short, with 11 bases between. Germline V gene lookup returns CDR1 SGHRS and CDR2 YFSETQ. In DNA form, the CDR3 reads TGCGCCAGCAGTAAAGGACAAATGAACACTGAAGCTTTCTTT. Translating gives CASSKGQMNTEAFF.

The chain recombines TRBV2 with TRBJ2-3; TRBD2 aligns across 16 bases. This CDR3 has 17 residues. V gave up 3 bases and J gave up 6 bases; unmatched junction bases: 6. Germline CDR1 is SNHLY and CDR2 is FYNNEI. The CDR3 region has the DNA TGTGCCAGCAGTGACCCGGGACTAGCGGGAGGGCAGGATACGCAGTATTTT. Its protein is CASSDPGLAGGQDTQYF.

The chain recombines TRBV6-5 with TRBJ1-6, with D possibly being TRBD1 (5 bases). Trimming left V 8 bases short and J 10 bases short, with 18 bases between. There are 14 residues in the CDR3. Germline CDR1 reads MNHEY; CDR2 reads SVGAGI. The CDR3 DNA sequence: TGTGCCAGCGGGTCTTGGCAGGGATCCTCACCCCTCCACTTT. It is translated as CASGSWQGSSPLHF.

This clone has just a few counts. This chain uses TRBV18 with TRBJ2-1; D may be TRBD2 (6 bases). V shed 4 bases and J shed 6 bases, with 7 bases lying between them. This CDR3 is built from 12 residues. Per the germline V gene, CDR1 is KGHSH and CDR2 is LQKENI. CDR3 nucleotide sequence: TGTGCCAGCTCACAGGGAGGCAATGAGCAGTTCTTC. Protein: CASSQGGNEQFF.

CDR3 DNA: TGCGCCAGCAGCTTACAGGGGGCCTTCAACTATGGCTACACCTTC. Translated: CASSLQGAFNYGYTF. The chain combines TRBV5-1 with TRBJ1-2, with TRBD1 matching over 9 bases. The CDR3 is made up of 15 amino acids. V shed 2 bases and J 2 bases; nucleotides not matched to a gene: 4. Germline V lookup: CDR1 SGHRS, CDR2 YFSETQ.

The chain is built from TRBV20-1 and TRBJ1-2, with 7 bases identical to TRBD1. Trimming removed 3 bases from V and 8 bases from J; junction bases left unmatched: 9. This CDR3 is built from 13 residues. From germline, CDR1 is DFQATT and CDR2 SNEGSKA (reference sequence). The CDR3: CSASGTVSRGYTF. CDR3 coding DNA: TGCAGTGCTAGTGGGACAGTCTCGCGGGGCTACACCTTC.

The V gene is TRBV7-2, the J gene TRBJ1-1; TRBD1 is a possible D gene (6 bases). The CDR3 covers 11 residues. The germline V gene encodes CDR1 SGHTA and CDR2 FQGNSA. V was trimmed by 1 base and J by 10 bases, leaving 7 bases between them. CDR3 amino acids: CASSLGGRAFF. The CDR3 region has the DNA TGTGCCAGCAGCTTAGGGGGGCGAGCTTTCTTT.

This rearrangement joins TRBV18 to TRBJ2-2; possibly TRBD2 for D (6 bases). The CDR3 covers 16 residues. The ends were cut back, 0 bases at V and 3 bases at J, with 11 bases in the middle. CDR1 and CDR2 (germline): KGHSH, LQKENI. The CDR3 bases are TGTGCCAGCTCACCACCGGGGGGTCGGGACACCGGGGAGCTGTTTTTT. Its protein product is CASSPPGGRDTGELFF.

This clone was counted at least ten times. The J gene is TRBJ2-2, the V gene TRBV7-9, with D possibly matching TRBD1 (5 bases). Trimming left V 4 bases short and J 4 bases short, with 19 bases between. This CDR3 spans 17 amino acids. CDR1 is SEHNR and CDR2 is FQNEAQ in the germline V gene (reference sequence). This chain's CDR3 is CASSSRTGPGFTGELFF. For the CDR3, the DNA is TGTGCCAGCAGCTCTCGCACCGGGCCAGGGTTCACCGGGGAGCTGTTTTTT.

The chain uses TRBV3-1 (or the pseudogene TRBV3-2) and TRBJ2-3; 10 bases fit TRBD1. Germline lookup yields CDR1 LGHDT and CDR2 YNNKEL (reference sequence). This CDR3 has 17 amino acids. The V segment lost 1 base and the J segment 5 bases; nucleotides outside the gene matches: 9. CDR3 coding DNA: TGTGCCAGCAGCCAAGCCAGACCGGGACAGGGGAAAGATACGCAGTATTTT. Translation: CASSQARPGQGKDTQYF.

The chain has TRBV30 and TRBJ2-3; 10 bases fit TRBD2. There are 15 residues in the CDR3. V was clipped by 8 bases and J by 2 bases; unmatched bases: 10. CDR1 GTSNPN and CDR2 SVGIG come from the germline V gene (reference sequence). The CDR3 nucleotides are TGTGCCGCTATAAGCGGGAGGGGAAACACAGATACGCAGTATTTT. Amino acid sequence: CAAISGRGNTDTQYF.

The chain links TRBV5-1 to TRBJ2-3; TRBD2 aligns across 10 bases. The CDR3 has 15 residues. Per the germline V gene, CDR1 is SGHRS and CDR2 is YFSETQ. Unmatched junction bases numbered 5, after V lost 4 bases and J lost 3 bases. The CDR3 region has the DNA TGCGCCAGCAGCCCGGGACTAGCGTTTACAGATACGCAGTATTTT. It translates to CASSPGLAFTDTQYF.

The J gene is TRBJ2-7, the V gene TRBV2; TRBD2 aligns across 7 bases. The V segment lost 7 bases and the J segment 0 bases; nucleotides outside the gene matches: 6. The CDR3 consists of 14 residues. Looked up from germline, CDR1 is SNHLY and CDR2 is FYNNEI. As DNA, the CDR3 is TGTGCCAGCACCCCGAGCGGGGCCTCCTACGAGCAGTACTTC. It specifies CASTPSGASYEQYF.

The CDR3 DNA reads as TGTGCCAGCAGCTTGCCGGGCAGGGTTGCTAACACCGGGGAGCTGTTTTTT. This codes for CASSLPGRVANTGELFF. This sequence joins TRBV5-4 and TRBJ2-2; weak D call: TRBD1 (5 bases). Trimming shortened V by 1 base and J by 2 bases, and 15 bases separated the two germline ends. CDR3 length equals 17 residues. The germline V gene has CDR1 SGHNT and CDR2 YYREEE (reference sequence).

This chain connects TRBV5-1 to TRBJ2-1; 7 bases match TRBD2. This CDR3 has 17 residues. CDR1 and CDR2 from the germline V gene are SGHRS and YFSETQ. The V and J ends lost 0 bases and 2 bases, in that order; junction bases with no gene match: 8. In DNA form, the CDR3 reads TGCGCCAGCAGCTTGGCACCAGCGGGGTCGCCCTACAATGAGCAGTTCTTC. It translates to CASSLAPAGSPYNEQFF.

The chain links TRBV5-4 to TRBJ2-5; 8 bases agree with TRBD1. Germline CDR1 reads SGHNT; CDR2 reads YYREEE (reference sequence). The length of the CDR3 is 15 residues. V lost 2 bases, J lost 5 bases, and 8 bases stayed unmatched. CDR3 residues: CASSFTGQVTETQYF. As DNA, the CDR3 is TGTGCCAGCAGCTTTACGGGACAGGTAACGGAGACCCAGTACTTC.

The chain employs TRBV27 and TRBJ2-7; 10 bases map to TRBD2. The CDR3 is 16 amino acids. V lost 4 bases, J lost 5 bases, and 11 bases stayed unmatched. Germline V CDR1 and CDR2: MNHEY, SMNVEV (reference sequence). CDR3 nucleotide sequence: TGTGCCAGCAGTTGGGATCCGGGGACTAGCGTTAACGAGCAGTACTTC. It specifies CASSWDPGTSVNEQYF.

This clone was picked up one time. This rearrangement joins TRBV5-4 to TRBJ1-2; D uncertain. The germline V gene has CDR1 SGHNT and CDR2 YYREEE (reference sequence). This CDR3 is 14 amino acids long. V lost 3 bases, J lost 0 bases, and 9 bases lay in between. DNA of the CDR3: TGTGCCAGCAGCTCGCCAGGTACTAACTATGGCTACACCTTC. It is translated as CASSSPGTNYGYTF.

The rearrangement joins TRBV5-1 to TRBJ2-7; TRBD2 might be the D (6 bases). CDR1 and CDR2 (germline): SGHRS, YFSETQ. The CDR3 loop spans 17 amino acids. The V gene lost 0 bases and the J gene lost 3 bases, with 19 bases spanning the gap. The CDR3 sequence: CASSLERAPAGLYEQYF. CDR3 in DNA: TGCGCCAGCAGCTTGGAAAGGGCCCCAGCGGGCCTCTACGAGCAGTACTTC.

This CDR3 reads CASSSTGEQYF. The CDR3 DNA is TGTGCCAGCAGCTCCACTGGCGAGCAGTACTTC. The V and J genes are TRBV5-6 and TRBJ2-7; no firm D call. The V gene's germline CDR1 is SGHDT and CDR2 YYEEEE. The V end was cut by 3 bases, the J end by 6 bases, with 7 bases between. This CDR3 has 11 amino acids.

The chain combines TRBV9 with TRBJ2-5, with D possibly being TRBD2 (5 bases). V was shortened by 3 bases and J by 3 bases, with 12 bases between the two germline ends. The CDR3 covers 14 residues. Germline V lookup: CDR1 SGDLS, CDR2 YYNGEE. CDR3 protein: CASSEHPLEETQYF. CDR3 bases: TGTGCCAGCAGCGAACACCCACTAGAAGAGACCCAGTACTTC.

This clone appeared once. The chain couples TRBV5-4 to TRBJ1-1; D gene ambiguous. CDR3 length: 13 amino acids. V lost 4 bases to trimming and J lost 1 base, with 8 bases between them. Germline-derived CDR1 and CDR2 are SGHNT and YYREEE (reference sequence). The CDR3 DNA reads TGTGCCAGCAGCCTTGACACGAACACTGAAGCTTTCTTT. Translated: CASSLDTNTEAFF. Combining the CDR3 with reference TRBV5-4 and TRBJ1-1 gives the whole variable domain ETGVTQSPTHLIKTRGQQVTLRCSSQSGHNTVSWYQQALGQGPQFIFQYYREEENGRGNFPPRFSGLQFPNYSSELNVNALELDDSALYLCASSLDTNTEAFFGQGTRLTVV.

In its sample, this clone was seen once. The chain is built from TRBV4-2 and TRBJ1-5; TRBD1 matches at 7 bases. V lost 1 base and J lost 2; bases outside the gene matches: 8. Germline V gene data show CDR1 as LGHNA and CDR2 as YNFKEQ. The CDR3 contains 17 residues. This chain's CDR3 is CASSQVYRGGGNQPQHF. DNA for the CDR3: TGTGCCAGCAGCCAAGTTTACAGGGGTGGGGGCAATCAGCCCCAGCATTTT.

The chain joins TRBV28 to TRBJ2-7, with 11 bases aligning to TRBD1. Germline CDR1 is MDHEN and CDR2 is SYDVKM. CDR3 size: 13 residues. V was pared by 6 bases and J by 6 bases, with 4 bases of the junction left unmatched. CDR3: CASSRTGGVEQYF. The CDR3 bases are TGTGCCAGCAGCCGGACAGGGGGCGTCGAGCAGTACTTC. Full variable domain (remainder filled in from reference TRBV28 and TRBJ2-7): DVKVTQSSRYLVKRTGEKVFLECVQDMDHENMFWYRQDPGLGLRLIYFSYDVKMKEKGDIPEGYSVSREKKERFSLILESASTNQTSMYLCASSRTGGVEQYFGPGTRLTVT.

This clone has more than one count but fewer than ten. The rearrangement links TRBV12-5 to TRBJ2-7; TRBD1 might be the D (5 bases). Germline assignment: CDR1 LGHNT and CDR2 FRNRAP. V was cut by 8 bases and J by 2 bases, with 13 bases left in between. The CDR3 sequence is 13 residues long. CDR3 DNA: TGTGCTAGTAGAACAGGCACTACCTACGAGCAGTACTTC. Protein product: CASRTGTTYEQYF.

V gene TRBV19 combines with J gene TRBJ2-1; D perhaps matches TRBD2 (6 bases). V was pared by 5 bases and J by 7 bases, with 15 bases between. The V gene's germline CDR1 is LNHDA and CDR2 SQIVND (reference sequence). The CDR3 sequence is 14 residues long. In nucleotides, the CDR3 is TGTGCCAGTAGTCAATCGGGAGACTGGAATGAGCAGTTCTTC. The encoded protein is CASSQSGDWNEQFF.

The V call is TRBV11-2, the J call TRBJ2-3; TRBD1 might be the D (6 bases). Trimming cost V 4 bases and J 2 bases, with 10 bases left between them. Germline CDR1 and CDR2: SGHAT and FQNNGV. This CDR3 comprises 14 residues. The CDR3 reads CASSSQGTTDTQYF. For the CDR3, the DNA is TGTGCCAGCAGCTCACAGGGAACCACAGATACGCAGTATTTT.

V is TRBV18 and J is TRBJ1-1, with TRBD1 as a possible D gene (5 bases). CDR1 and CDR2 from the germline V gene are KGHSH and LQKENI. This CDR3 contains 16 residues. V lost 1 base, J lost 2 bases, and 14 bases lay in between. CDR3 coding DNA: TGTGCCAGCTCACCACAAGGGGCAGGGATCAACACTGAAGCTTTCTTT. This encodes CASSPQGAGINTEAFF.